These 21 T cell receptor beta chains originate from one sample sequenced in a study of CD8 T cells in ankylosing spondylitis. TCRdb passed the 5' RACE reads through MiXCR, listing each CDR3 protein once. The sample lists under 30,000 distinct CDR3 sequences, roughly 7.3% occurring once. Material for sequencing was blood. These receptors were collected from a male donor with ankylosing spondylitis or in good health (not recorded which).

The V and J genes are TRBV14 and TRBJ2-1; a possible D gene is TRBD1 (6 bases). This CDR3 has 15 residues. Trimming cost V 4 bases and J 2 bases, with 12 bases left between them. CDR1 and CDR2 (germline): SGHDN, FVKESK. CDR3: CASSLLQGPYNEQFF. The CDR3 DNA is TGTGCCAGCAGCCTCTTACAGGGTCCCTACAATGAGCAGTTCTTC.

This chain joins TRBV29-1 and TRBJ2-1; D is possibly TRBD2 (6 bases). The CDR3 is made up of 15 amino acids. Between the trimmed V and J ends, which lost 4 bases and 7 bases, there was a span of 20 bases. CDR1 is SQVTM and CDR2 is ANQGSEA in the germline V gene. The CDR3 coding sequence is TGCAGCGTTGGGCCTGCCGAGACTAGACAAAATGAGCAGTTCTTC. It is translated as CSVGPAETRQNEQFF.

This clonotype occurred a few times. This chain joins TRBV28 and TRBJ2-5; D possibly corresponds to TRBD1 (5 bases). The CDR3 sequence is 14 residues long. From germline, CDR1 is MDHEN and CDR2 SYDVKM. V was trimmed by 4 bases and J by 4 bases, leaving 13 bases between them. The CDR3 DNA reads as TGTGCCAGCAGTTCTTCCAGGGCTAGAGAGACCCAGTACTTC. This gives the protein CASSSSRARETQYF.

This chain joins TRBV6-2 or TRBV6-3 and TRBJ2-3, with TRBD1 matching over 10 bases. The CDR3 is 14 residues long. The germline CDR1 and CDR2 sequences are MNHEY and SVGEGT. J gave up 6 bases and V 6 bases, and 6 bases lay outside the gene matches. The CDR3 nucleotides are TGTGCCAGCAGCCAGAGGACAGGGGGGGATACGCAGTATTTT. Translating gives CASSQRTGGDTQYF.

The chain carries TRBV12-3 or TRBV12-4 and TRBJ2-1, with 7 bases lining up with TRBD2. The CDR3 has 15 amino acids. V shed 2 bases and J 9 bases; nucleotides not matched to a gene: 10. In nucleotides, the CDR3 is TGTGCCAGCAGTTTAATCCTAGCGGCCCAGCCTGAGCAGTTCTTC. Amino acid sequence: CASSLILAAQPEQFF.

DNA of the CDR3: TGCGCCAGCAGCCAAGATTACTCAGAGACCCAGTACTTC. It specifies CASSQDYSETQYF. The genes are TRBV4-3 and TRBJ2-5; D is undetermined. Germline CDR1 LGHNA, CDR2 YSLEER. The CDR3 sequence is 13 residues long. V was pared by 0 bases and J by 4 bases, with 6 bases between.

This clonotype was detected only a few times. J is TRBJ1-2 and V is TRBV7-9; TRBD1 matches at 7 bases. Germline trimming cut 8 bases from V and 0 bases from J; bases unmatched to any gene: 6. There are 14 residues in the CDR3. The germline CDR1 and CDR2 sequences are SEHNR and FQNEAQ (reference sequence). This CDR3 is CASGDRATNYGYTF. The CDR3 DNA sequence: TGTGCCAGCGGGGACAGAGCCACTAACTATGGCTACACCTTC. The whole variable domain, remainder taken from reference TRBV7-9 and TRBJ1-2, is DTGVSQNPRHKITKRGQNVTFRCDPISEHNRLYWYRQTLGQGPEFLTYFQNEAQLEKSRLLSDRFSAERPKGSFSTLEIQRTEQGDSAMYLCASGDRATNYGYTFGSGTRLTVV.

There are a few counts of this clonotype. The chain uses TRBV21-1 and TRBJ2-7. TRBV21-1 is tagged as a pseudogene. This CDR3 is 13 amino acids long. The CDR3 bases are TGTGCCAGCAGCACCGAGAGCTCCTACGAGCAGTACTTC. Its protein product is CASSTESSYEQYF.

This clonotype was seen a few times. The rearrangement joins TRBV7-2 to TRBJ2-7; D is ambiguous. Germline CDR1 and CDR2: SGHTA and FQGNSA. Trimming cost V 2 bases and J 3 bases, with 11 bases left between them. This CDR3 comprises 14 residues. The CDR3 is CASSLWQTDYEQYF. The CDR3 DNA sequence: TGTGCCAGCAGCTTATGGCAGACCGACTACGAGCAGTACTTC.

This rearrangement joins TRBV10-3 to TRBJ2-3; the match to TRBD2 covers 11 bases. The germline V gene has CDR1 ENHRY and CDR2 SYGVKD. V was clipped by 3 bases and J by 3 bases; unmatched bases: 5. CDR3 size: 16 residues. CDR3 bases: TGTGCCATCAGTGATATTACTAGCGGGAGAACAGATACGCAGTATTTT. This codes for CAISDITSGRTDTQYF.

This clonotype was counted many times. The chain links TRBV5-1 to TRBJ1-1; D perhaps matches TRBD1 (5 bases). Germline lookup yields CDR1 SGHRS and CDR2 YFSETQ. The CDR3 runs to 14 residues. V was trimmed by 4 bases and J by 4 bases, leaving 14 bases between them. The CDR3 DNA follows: TGCGCCAGCAGCCAGGCCGGGGCGGGCACTGAAGCTTTCTTT. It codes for CASSQAGAGTEAFF.

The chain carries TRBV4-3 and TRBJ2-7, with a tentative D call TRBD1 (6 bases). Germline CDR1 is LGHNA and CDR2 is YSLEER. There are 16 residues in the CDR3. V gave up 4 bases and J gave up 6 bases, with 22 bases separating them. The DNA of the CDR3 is TGCGCCAGCAGCCGTACCGGGACAATGCAGTCAGGCGAGCAGTACTTC. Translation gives CASSRTGTMQSGEQYF.

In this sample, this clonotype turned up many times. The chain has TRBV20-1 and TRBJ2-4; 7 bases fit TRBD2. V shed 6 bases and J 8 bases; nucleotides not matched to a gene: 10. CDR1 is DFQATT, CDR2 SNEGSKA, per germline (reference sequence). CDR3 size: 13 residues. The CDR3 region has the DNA TGCAGTGCAGGCCCGGGACTATCAGACATTCAGTACTTC. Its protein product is CSAGPGLSDIQYF.

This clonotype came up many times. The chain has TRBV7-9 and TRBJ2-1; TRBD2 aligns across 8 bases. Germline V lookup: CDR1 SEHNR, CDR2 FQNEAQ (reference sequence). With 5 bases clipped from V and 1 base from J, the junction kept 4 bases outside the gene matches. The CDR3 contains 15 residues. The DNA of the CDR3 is TGTGCCAGCAGCCCTCGACTAGCGTCCTACAATGAGCAGTTCTTC. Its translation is CASSPRLASYNEQFF.

In DNA, the CDR3 is TGTGCCAGCAGCCGAGAACGAGGGGCAGGAGGCGAAAAACTGTTTTTT. This gives the protein CASSRERGAGGEKLFF. The genes are TRBV14 and TRBJ1-4; D might be TRBD1 (5 bases). This CDR3 comprises 16 residues. With 4 bases removed from V and 8 bases from J, the gap between germline ends came to 20 bases. Per the germline V gene, CDR1 is SGHDN and CDR2 is FVKESK.

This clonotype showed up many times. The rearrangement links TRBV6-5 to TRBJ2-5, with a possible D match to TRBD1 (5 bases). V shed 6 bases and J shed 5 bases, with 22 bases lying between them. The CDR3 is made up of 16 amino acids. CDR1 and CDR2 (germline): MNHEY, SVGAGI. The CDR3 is CASSRMVLGVDETQYF. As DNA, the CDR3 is TGTGCCAGCAGCCGTATGGTGCTAGGGGTGGACGAGACCCAGTACTTC.

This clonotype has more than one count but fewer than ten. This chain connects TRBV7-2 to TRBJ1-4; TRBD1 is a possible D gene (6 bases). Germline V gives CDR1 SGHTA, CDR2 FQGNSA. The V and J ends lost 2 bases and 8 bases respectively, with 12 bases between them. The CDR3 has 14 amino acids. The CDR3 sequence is CASSLLGAGEKLFF. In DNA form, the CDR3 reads TGTGCCAGCAGCTTACTGGGGGCTGGGGAAAAACTGTTTTTT.

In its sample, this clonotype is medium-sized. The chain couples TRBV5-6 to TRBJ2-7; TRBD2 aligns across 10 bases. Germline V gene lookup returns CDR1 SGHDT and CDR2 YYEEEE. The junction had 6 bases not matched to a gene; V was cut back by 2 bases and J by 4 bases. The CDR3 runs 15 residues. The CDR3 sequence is CASSFRETSGYEQYF. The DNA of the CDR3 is TGTGCCAGCAGCTTCAGGGAGACTAGCGGGTACGAGCAGTACTTC.

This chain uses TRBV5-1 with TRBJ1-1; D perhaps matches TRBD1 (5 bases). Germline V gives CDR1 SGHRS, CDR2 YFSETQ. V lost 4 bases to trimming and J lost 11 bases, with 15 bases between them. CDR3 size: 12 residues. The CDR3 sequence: CASSVGQDSAFF. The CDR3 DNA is TGCGCCAGCAGCGTAGGACAAGACTCGGCTTTCTTT.

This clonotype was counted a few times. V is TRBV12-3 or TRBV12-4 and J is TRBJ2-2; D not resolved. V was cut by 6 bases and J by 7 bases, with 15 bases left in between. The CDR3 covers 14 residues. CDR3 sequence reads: CASSVDPLFGELFF. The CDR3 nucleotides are TGTGCCAGCAGCGTAGACCCCTTATTCGGGGAGCTGTTTTTT.

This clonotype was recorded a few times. CDR3 sequence: CASSLITGTGELFF. The DNA for the CDR3 is TGCGCCAGCAGCTTGATTACGGGTACCGGGGAGCTGTTTTTT. The chain couples TRBV5-1 to TRBJ2-2; D unresolved. This CDR3 is 14 amino acids long. The V gene lost 1 base and the J gene lost 5 bases, with 9 bases spanning the gap. Germline V lookup: CDR1 SGHRS, CDR2 YFSETQ.